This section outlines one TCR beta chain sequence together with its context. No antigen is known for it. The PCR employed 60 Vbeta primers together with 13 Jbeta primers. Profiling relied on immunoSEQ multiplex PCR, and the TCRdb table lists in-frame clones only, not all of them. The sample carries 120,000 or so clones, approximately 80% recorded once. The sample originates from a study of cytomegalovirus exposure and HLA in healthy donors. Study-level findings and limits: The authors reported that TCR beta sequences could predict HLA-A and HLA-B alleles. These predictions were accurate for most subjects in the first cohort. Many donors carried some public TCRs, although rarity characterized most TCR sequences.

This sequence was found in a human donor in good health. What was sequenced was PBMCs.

The CDR3 DNA sequence: TGTGCCAGTAATAGGGGTTATAGCAATCAGCCCCAGCATTTT. Translating it yields CASNRGYSNQPQHF. J is TRBJ1-5 and V is TRBV19; a possible D gene is TRBD1 (5 bases). Germline CDR1 LNHDA, CDR2 SQIVND (reference sequence). Trimming cost V 7 bases and J 0 bases, with 10 bases left between them. The CDR3 loop spans 14 amino acids.